Following are 32 T cell receptor beta chains from one sample sequenced in a study of blood T cell repertoires in COVID-19. The table came from immunoSEQ multiplex PCR; TCRdb's copy has only in-frame clones and leaves some out. Found here are approximately 220,000 clones, roughly nine tenths of them singletons; the top ten hold 0.65% to 0.85%. The sample was peripheral blood. The receptors shown here come from a middle-aged man with acute or convalescent COVID-19.

The CDR3 nucleotides are TGTGCCAGCTCACCGGCAGGGAACACTGAAGCTTTCTTT. This encodes CASSPAGNTEAFF. V is TRBV18 and J is TRBJ1-1; D unresolved. This CDR3 region has 13 residues. V was trimmed by 3 bases and J by 1 base, leaving 6 bases between them. The germline V gene encodes CDR1 KGHSH and CDR2 LQKENI.

This chain links TRBV29-1 with TRBJ1-1; D not resolved. This CDR3 is built from 12 residues. Germline V gives CDR1 SQVTM, CDR2 ANQGSEA. V was cut by 4 bases and J by 1 base, with 7 bases left in between. CDR3 nucleotide sequence: TGCAGCGTTGTTGTCTGGAACACTGAAGCTTTCTTT. Amino acid sequence: CSVVVWNTEAFF.

Worth noting for this clone: The junction does not match germline at one end; this may be a read error. The gene calls are TRBV18 and TRBJ1-1; perhaps TRBD1 as D (5 bases). The CDR3 sequence is 16 residues long. The germline V gene has CDR1 KGHSH and CDR2 LQKENI. The CDR3 coding sequence is TGTGCCAGCTCACCCGATCGCGGGACCGTGAAGACTGAAGCTTTCTTT. As protein: CASSPDRGTVKTEAFF. The full variable domain, in which reference TRBV18 and TRBJ1-1 provide the parts outside the CDR3, is NAGVMQNPRHLVRRRGQEARLRCSPMKGHSHVYWYRQLPEEGLKFMVYLQKENIIDESGMPKERFSAEFPKEGPSILRIQQVVRGDSAAYFCASSPDRGTVKTEAFFGQGTRLTVV.

The gene calls are TRBV6-5 and TRBJ2-4; 7 bases are shared with TRBD2. The CDR3 has 15 residues. The germline gives CDR1 MNHEY, CDR2 SVGAGI. J was trimmed by 5 bases and V by 4 bases; bases with no gene match: 8. Written as DNA, the CDR3 is TGTGCCAGCAGTTCACCGGGAGGCGGTCAAAACATTCAGTACTTC. Residues: CASSSPGGGQNIQYF.

The chain is built from TRBV3-1 (or the pseudogene TRBV3-2) and TRBJ2-7, with D hard to call. CDR3 length: 15 residues. CDR1 LGHDT and CDR2 YNNKEL come from the germline V gene (reference sequence). Trimming left V 0 bases short and J 0 bases short, with 9 bases between. This CDR3 reads CASSQDRVPSYEQYF. The DNA for the CDR3 is TGTGCCAGCAGCCAAGATCGGGTACCCTCCTACGAGCAGTACTTC.

V usage is TRBV29-1 and J usage is TRBJ1-1; TRBD1 might be the D (5 bases). The CDR3 spans 13 residues. Germline values: CDR1 SQVTM, CDR2 ANQGSEA. V was shortened by 7 bases and J by 1 base, with 13 bases between the two germline ends. CDR3 coding DNA: TGCAGCGGCGGGGCCGTCGGGAACACTGAAGCTTTCTTT. It translates to CSGGAVGNTEAFF. The full variable domain, completed using reference TRBV29-1 and TRBJ1-1, is SAVISQKPSRDICQRGTSLTIQCQVDSQVTMMFWYRQQPGQSLTLIATANQGSEATYESGFVIDKFPISRPNLTFSTLTVSNMSPEDSSIYLCSGGAVGNTEAFFGQGTRLTVV.

This CDR3 is CASSRAPGHLQEKLFF. CDR3 in DNA: TGCGCCAGCAGCCGGGCCCCAGGGCACTTACAGGAAAAACTGTTTTTT. The chain couples TRBV4-1 to TRBJ1-4, with D possibly TRBD1 on 5 matching bases. Trimming stripped 4 bases from V and 8 bases from J, with 20 bases between. The CDR3 is 16 amino acids. Germline CDR1 MGHRA, CDR2 YSYEKL.

The CDR3: CASSYPTGGTRGYTF. The CDR3 coding sequence is TGTGCCAGCAGCTACCCTACAGGGGGCACGAGAGGCTACACCTTC. V gene TRBV13 combines with J gene TRBJ1-2, with 9 bases fitting TRBD1. The CDR3 contains 15 residues. V lost 4 bases, J lost 8 bases, and 11 bases stayed unmatched. CDR1 is PRHDT and CDR2 is FYEKMQ in the germline V gene (reference sequence).

Concerning this clone: This CDR3 is also generated by other DNA sequences in the sample. The V and J genes are TRBV30 and TRBJ1-1; TRBD1 might be the D (6 bases). The germline V gene has CDR1 GTSNPN and CDR2 SVGIG (reference sequence). The CDR3 totals 13 residues. V lost 0 bases and J 1 base, leaving 6 bases between the germline ends. The DNA of the CDR3 is TGTGCCTGGAGTGTACAGGGGAACACTGAAGCTTTCTTT. It specifies CAWSVQGNTEAFF. The full variable domain, rest sourced from reference TRBV30 and TRBJ1-1, is SQTIHQWPATLVQPVGSPLSLECTVEGTSNPNLYWYRQAAGRGLQLLFYSVGIGQISSEVPQNLSASRPQDRQFILSSKKLLLSDSGFYLCAWSVQGNTEAFFGQGTRLTVV.

This chain connects TRBV7-9 to TRBJ2-3, with 11 bases matching TRBD2. Germline V gives CDR1 SEHNR, CDR2 FQNEAQ (reference sequence). V shed 5 bases, J shed 0 bases, and the junction held 4 bases outside the gene matches. This CDR3 has 16 amino acids. The CDR3 region has the DNA TGTGCCAGCAGCCGGTGGACTAGCGGGAGCACAGATACGCAGTATTTT. Amino acids: CASSRWTSGSTDTQYF.

This chain uses TRBV6-6 with TRBJ2-7; D may be TRBD2 (7 bases). Germline CDR1 is MNHNY and CDR2 is SVGAGI (reference sequence). There are 15 residues in the CDR3. V was clipped by 5 bases and J by 4 bases, with 18 bases between them. This CDR3 reads CASSLLEGGPYEQYF. The CDR3 nucleotides are TGTGCCAGCAGTCTGCTGGAGGGGGGGCCTTACGAGCAGTACTTC.

The rearrangement links TRBV7-9 to TRBJ2-5; tentatively, D is TRBD2 (5 bases). This CDR3 spans 14 amino acids. Trimming cost V 2 bases and J 5 bases, with 12 bases left between them. In germline, CDR1 is SEHNR, CDR2 FQNEAQ (reference sequence). CDR3 sequence (DNA): TGTGCCAGCAGCTTAAGCGGAGAATCTGAGACCCAGTACTTC. This encodes CASSLSGESETQYF.

This clone appeared a few times. The chain couples TRBV27 to TRBJ2-7, with D hard to call. Germline V lookup: CDR1 MNHEY, CDR2 SMNVEV (reference sequence). V dropped 5 bases and J dropped 2 bases, with 13 bases sitting between them. The CDR3 spans 14 residues. The CDR3 DNA reads TGTGCCAGCAGTACCTACCCTAGGACCTACGAGCAGTACTTC. Translating it yields CASSTYPRTYEQYF.

As regards this clone: Other DNA sequences in the same sample also yield this CDR3. The chain recombines TRBV19 with TRBJ2-7; no clear D. The germline gives CDR1 LNHDA, CDR2 SQIVND (reference sequence). Trimming took off 3 bases at V and 1 base at J, with 4 bases between the two ends. The CDR3 contains 12 residues. The CDR3 sequence is CASSIGSYEQYF. The CDR3 nucleotides read TGTGCCAGTAGTATCGGGTCCTACGAGCAGTACTTC.

V usage is TRBV5-8 and J usage is TRBJ1-3; D call uncertain. This CDR3 has 14 amino acids. V was pared by 4 bases and J by 4 bases, with 12 bases between. The germline V gene encodes CDR1 SGHTS and CDR2 YDEGEE. The CDR3 DNA reads TGTGCCAGCAGCCTAGAGACCCCAGGAAACACCATATATTTT. Amino acid sequence: CASSLETPGNTIYF. The full variable domain, completed using reference TRBV5-8 and TRBJ1-3, is EAGVTQSPTHLIKTRGQQATLRCSPISGHTSVYWYQQALGLGLQFLLWYDEGEERNRGNFPPRFSGRQFPNYSSELNVNALELEDSALYLCASSLETPGNTIYFGEGSWLTVV.

The J gene is TRBJ1-5, the V gene TRBV27; D is ambiguous. This CDR3 contains 13 residues. Trimming shortened V by 6 bases and J by 7 bases, and 13 bases separated the two germline ends. Germline assignment: CDR1 MNHEY and CDR2 SMNVEV (reference sequence). This CDR3 is CASSLVAGQPQHF. The CDR3 coding sequence is TGTGCCAGCAGCCTCGTGGCCGGGCAGCCCCAGCATTTT.

This clone was found a few times. This chain uses TRBV9 with TRBJ2-1, with 12 positions matching TRBD2. The CDR3 length is 15 residues. The ends lost 0 bases at V and 6 bases at J; junction bases unmatched: 1. Germline V gene sequence: CDR1 SGDLS, CDR2 YYNGEE. Here the CDR3 reads CASSVGTSGTNEQFF. For the CDR3, the DNA is TGTGCCAGCAGCGTAGGGACTAGCGGGACCAATGAGCAGTTCTTC.

V usage is TRBV3-1 (or the pseudogene TRBV3-2) and J usage is TRBJ2-7; D gene ambiguous. The germline V gene encodes CDR1 LGHDT and CDR2 YNNKEL (reference sequence). With 1 base removed from V and 3 bases from J, the gap between germline ends came to 13 bases. The CDR3 is 15 residues long. As DNA, the CDR3 is TGTGCCAGCAGCCAAGGCCCCGCGAGAGGCTACGAGCAGTACTTC. Protein product: CASSQGPARGYEQYF.

V is TRBV4-2 and J is TRBJ1-5, with TRBD1 matching 9 bases. The germline CDR1 and CDR2 sequences are LGHNA and YNFKEQ. The CDR3 spans 17 residues. Germline trimming cut 0 bases from V and 4 bases from J; bases unmatched to any gene: 7. The CDR3, as DNA: TGTGCCAGCAGCCAAGATGGGGTGACAGGGGGGAATCAGCCCCAGCATTTT. Its translation: CASSQDGVTGGNQPQHF.

This chain uses TRBV7-2 with TRBJ1-2; TRBD1 is a possible D gene (6 bases). V shed 1 base and J shed 4 bases, with 13 bases lying between them. This CDR3 comprises 15 residues. Germline V lookup: CDR1 SGHTA, CDR2 FQGNSA. CDR3 in amino acids: CASSLVPTGFYGYTF. CDR3 DNA sequence: TGTGCCAGCAGCTTAGTCCCGACAGGCTTCTATGGCTACACCTTC.

This chain joins TRBV27 and TRBJ2-7; TRBD1 aligns across 7 bases. The CDR3 runs 14 residues. The V and J ends lost 6 bases and 2 bases, in that order; junction bases with no gene match: 7. Germline V lookup: CDR1 MNHEY, CDR2 SMNVEV (reference sequence). This chain's CDR3 is CASRHTGVPYEQYF. DNA of the CDR3: TGTGCCAGCAGACACACAGGGGTCCCCTACGAGCAGTACTTC.

This clone showed up just once. The rearrangement joins TRBV19 to TRBJ1-5; tentatively, D is TRBD1 (5 bases). This CDR3 is 17 amino acids long. The germline V gene has CDR1 LNHDA and CDR2 SQIVND (reference sequence). V shed 3 bases and J shed 2 bases, with 17 bases lying between them. The CDR3 DNA is TGTGCCAGTAGTATGAAAACCCAGGGCGCGGGCAATCAGCCCCAGCATTTT. The encoded protein is CASSMKTQGAGNQPQHF. Full variable domain (remainder filled in from reference TRBV19 and TRBJ1-5): DGGITQSPKYLFRKEGQNVTLSCEQNLNHDAMYWYRQDPGQGLRLIYYSQIVNDFQKGDIAEGYSVSREKKESFPLTVTSAQKNPTAFYLCASSMKTQGAGNQPQHFGDGTRLSIL.

This rearrangement joins TRBV5-6 to TRBJ1-1; 9 nucleotides align to TRBD1. Germline V gene lookup returns CDR1 SGHDT and CDR2 YYEEEE. With V trimmed by 2 bases and J by 5 bases, 7 bases remained unmatched. CDR3 length: 15 residues. CDR3 DNA: TGTGCCAGCAGCTTTCCACAGGGGGCTTGGACTGAAGCTTTCTTT. Its translation: CASSFPQGAWTEAFF. Based on the CDR3 plus reference TRBV5-6 and TRBJ1-1, the full variable domain is DAGVTQSPTHLIKTRGQQVTLRCSPKSGHDTVSWYQQALGQGPQFIFQYYEEEERQRGNFPDRFSGHQFPNYSSELNVNALLLGDSALYLCASSFPQGAWTEAFFGQGTRLTVV.

This CDR3 is CASSYSSETQYF. CDR3 DNA: TGTGCCAGCAGTTACTCGTCGGAGACCCAGTACTTC. The chain uses TRBV6-5 and TRBJ2-5; the D is unclear. CDR1 and CDR2 (germline): MNHEY, SVGAGI. V was cut by 0 bases and J by 5 bases, with 4 bases left in between. The CDR3 runs to 12 residues.

This clone was detected once. V and J are TRBV18 and TRBJ2-2; D possibly corresponds to TRBD1 (5 bases). Germline loops: CDR1 KGHSH, CDR2 LQKENI. The V end was cut by 2 bases, the J end by 0 bases, with 10 bases between. This CDR3 region has 16 residues. The CDR3 DNA follows: TGTGCCAGCTCACCAGGGGCCTACACGAACACCGGGGAGCTGTTTTTT. This gives the protein CASSPGAYTNTGELFF.

The rearrangement links TRBV3-1 (or the pseudogene TRBV3-2) to TRBJ2-3; 7 nucleotides match TRBD2. CDR1 LGHDT and CDR2 YNNKEL come from the germline V gene (reference sequence). The CDR3 sequence is 12 residues long. Trimming cost V 4 bases and J 6 bases; bases outside gene matches: 1. CDR3 DNA: TGTGCCAGCAGCCGGGGGGGGGATACGCAGTATTTT. Residues: CASSRGGDTQYF.

This chain uses TRBV3-1 (or the pseudogene TRBV3-2) with TRBJ2-7; maybe TRBD1 (6 bases). Germline CDR1 and CDR2: LGHDT and YNNKEL (reference sequence). V lost 4 bases to trimming and J lost 4 bases, with 11 bases between them. The CDR3 sequence is 13 residues long. Here the CDR3 DNA reads TGTGCCAGCAGCCGGGGACACCTTTACGAGCAGTACTTC. Its translation is CASSRGHLYEQYF.

The table lists this clone with a few counts. This chain connects TRBV7-3 to TRBJ2-1; 8 bases are shared with TRBD2. This CDR3 region has 15 residues. The germline CDR1 and CDR2 sequences are SGHTA and FQGTGA. V was pared by 0 bases and J by 3 bases, with 1 base of the junction left unmatched. In DNA, the CDR3 is TGTGCCAGCAGCTTAACTAGCGGGATCTACAATGAGCAGTTCTTC. Protein product: CASSLTSGIYNEQFF.

This clone was seen more than once but under ten times. This sequence joins TRBV12-3 or TRBV12-4 and TRBJ1-2; the match to TRBD1 covers 7 bases. This CDR3 contains 13 residues. The V segment lost 3 bases and the J segment 4 bases; nucleotides outside the gene matches: 2. The CDR3 protein is CASSFGDSYGYTF. DNA of the CDR3: TGTGCCAGCAGTTTTGGGGACAGCTATGGCTACACCTTC.

V is TRBV18 and J is TRBJ2-2; TRBD2 agrees at 13 bases. This CDR3 region has 19 residues. J gave up 5 bases and V 3 bases, and 12 bases lay outside the gene matches. In germline, CDR1 is KGHSH, CDR2 LQKENI. CDR3 amino acids: CASSPRLAGGLTLTGELFF. Written as DNA, the CDR3 is TGTGCCAGCTCACCGCGACTAGCGGGGGGACTTACTCTTACCGGGGAGCTGTTTTTT. The variable domain in full, with the rest retrieved from reference TRBV18 and TRBJ2-2, is NAGVMQNPRHLVRRRGQEARLRCSPMKGHSHVYWYRQLPEEGLKFMVYLQKENIIDESGMPKERFSAEFPKEGPSILRIQQVVRGDSAAYFCASSPRLAGGLTLTGELFFGEGSRLTVL.

The V call is TRBV18, the J call TRBJ2-7; a weak D match, TRBD1 (5 bases). Trimming removed 2 bases at V and 12 bases at J, with 17 bases between. This CDR3 region has 13 residues. Per the germline V gene, CDR1 is KGHSH and CDR2 is LQKENI. The DNA of the CDR3 is TGTGCCAGCTCACCAGTAAAAGGGGCCGGGTTGTACTTC. Residues: CASSPVKGAGLYF.

The chain carries TRBV5-1 and TRBJ2-7; D not certain. The CDR3 sequence is 15 residues long. V was shortened by 0 bases and J by 3 bases, with 13 bases between the two germline ends. Germline lookup yields CDR1 SGHRS and CDR2 YFSETQ. Here the CDR3 reads CASSLAYASYYEQYF. In DNA, the CDR3 is TGCGCCAGCAGCTTGGCCTATGCCTCCTACTACGAGCAGTACTTC.